This TCR beta chain came from a study of T cells in localized non-small cell lung cancer. Broader study findings: Adjacent lung had a median roughly 61 of the 100 largest tumor clones. Heterogeneity stays possible, as sequencing covered only one tumor region. Peak T cell clonality was found in uninvolved adjacent lung, exceeding tumor.

V was pared by 1 base and J by 7 bases, with 13 bases between. Germline V lookup: CDR1 SGHNT, CDR2 YENEEA. The CDR3 totals 14 residues. Lacking atypia, the adjacent lung had been sampled at least 2 cm away from the tumor margin. Sequencing used immunoSEQ multiplex PCR; TCRdb keeps in-frame clones, though not all of them. The sample includes about 1,100 clones, 20% to 25% seen only once; the top ten take about a quarter. This clone has more than one count but fewer than ten. What it recognizes is unknown. The sample here was normal lung tissue next to the tumor, taken before any cancer treatment. The V gene is TRBV11-3, the J gene TRBJ1-1; tentatively, D is TRBD1 (5 bases). The clonotype was recovered from a male donor older than 55 with stage I lung adenocarcinoma. CDR3 DNA sequence: TGTGCCAGCAGCTTAGGTCCAGGGCAAGGTGAAGCTTTCTTT. As protein: CASSLGPGQGEAFF.